Ten or more counts support the clone carrying this T cell receptor beta chain. The antigen is not known. These data come from a study of T cell repertoires in cytomegalovirus infection. As for the study in general: The public TCR beta signatures pointed to both CMV infection and matching HLA type. General observations from the study: The cumulative frequency of public TCR beta families identified carriers of CMV plus the relevant HLA. Across the ex vivo response, the dominant clonotypes were HLA-C-restricted CMV-specific TCR beta clonotypes.

TCRdb analysed the reads with MiXCR anew, one entry per CDR3 protein. The table shows about 440,000 distinct CDR3 sequences, with around 32% occurring only once. V was pared by 0 bases and J by 6 bases, with 12 bases between. This CDR3 is 15 amino acids long. Germline CDR1 reads SGHTA; CDR2 reads FQGNSA. The chain is built from TRBV7-2 and TRBJ1-5; D possibly corresponds to TRBD1 (6 bases). The TCR originated in a human donor in good health (CMV status not recorded). Some clones in this sample may be carry-over from other donors' samples. Sequenced: PBMCs. Here the CDR3 DNA reads TGTGCCAGCAGCTTAGCGGGGGGGCTCGGTCAGCCCCAGCATTTT. Translating it yields CASSLAGGLGQPQHF.